The clone carrying this T cell receptor (beta chain) was found a few times. Its cognate antigen is unknown. This sample stems from a study of CD8+CD57+ T cells in acquired aplastic anemia. Study information: Sorted CD4+ and CD8+ cells gave an average of about 3.4 ug of DNA. Findings and limits, study-wide: Patients were compared with controls for CD8+ Simpson's diversity, and no significant difference emerged.

Flow cytometry had shown expanded CD8+CD57+ cells in the patients chosen for sequencing. Each patient had severe acquired aplastic anemia. At blood sampling, none of the patients had yet received therapy. Template material for TCR beta VDJ and CDR3 profiling consisted of genomic DNA. TCRdb re-analysed the reads in MiXCR, keeping a single row per CDR3 protein. The sample shows approximately 190,000 distinct CDR3 sequences, roughly half of them seen only once. CDR1 and CDR2 from the germline V gene are SGHRS and YFSETQ. CDR3 length: 14 amino acids. V lost 4 bases and J lost 2, with 11 bases in between. This sequence originates from a human donor with aplastic anemia. The specimen sequenced was sorted CD4+, CD8+, or CD8+CD57+ T cells (not recorded which) from PBMCs. This sequence joins TRBV5-1 and TRBJ2-3, with D perhaps being TRBD1 or TRBD2 (5 bases each). This CDR3 reads CASSRGGPTDTQYF. The CDR3 DNA is TGCGCCAGCAGCCGGGGCGGGCCCACAGATACGCAGTATTTT.